Presented here are 12 T cell receptor beta chains from one specimen sequenced in a study of long-term antiretroviral therapy in people with HIV. Samples were assayed with immunoSEQ v3.0 at survey level. Here immunoSEQ multiplex PCR was the method, and the copy in TCRdb shows in-frame clones only, minus some. The sample has around 28,000 clones; roughly 88% are singletons. Sample: unsorted PBMCs, taken 2.7 to 2.9 years after starting antiretroviral therapy. The receptor source for this set is a man aged 25-40 years with HIV.

Only a few counts were recorded for this clone. The chain is built from TRBV4-1 and TRBJ1-3; no firm D call. Per germline, CDR1 MGHRA and CDR2 YSYEKL. Trimming took 0 bases from V and 0 from J, leaving 6 bases between them. The CDR3 runs 15 residues. The CDR3 DNA sequence: TGCGCCAGCAGCCAAGAAGGCAGCTCTGGAAACACCATATATTTT. As protein: CASSQEGSSGNTIYF.

The chain uses TRBV19 and TRBJ2-1; no clear D. Germline-derived CDR1 and CDR2 are LNHDA and SQIVND (reference sequence). The V gene lost 3 bases and the J gene lost 2 bases, with 11 bases spanning the gap. This CDR3 region has 15 residues. CDR3 residues: CASSISPVPYNEQFF. CDR3 nucleotide sequence: TGTGCCAGTAGTATTTCTCCTGTACCCTACAATGAGCAGTTCTTC.

V and J are TRBV14 and TRBJ2-1, with D possibly being TRBD1 or TRBD2 (5 bases each). V was trimmed by 8 bases and J by 5 bases, leaving 19 bases between them. Germline lookup yields CDR1 SGHDN and CDR2 FVKESK. There are 15 residues in the CDR3. The CDR3 DNA follows: TGTGCCAGCTCTACGGCGGGCAGGGCGGACAATGAGCAGTTCTTC. Translation gives CASSTAGRADNEQFF.

In the case of this clone: The junction departs from the called germline gene at one end, perhaps through a read error. The chain carries TRBV6-5 and TRBJ2-7, with 7 bases fitting TRBD1. CDR3 length: 14 residues. Germline CDR1 reads MNHEY; CDR2 reads SVGAGI. CDR3 in amino acids: CASSNDRAARITHF. CDR3 nucleotides: TGTGCCAGCAGCAACGACAGGGCAGCACGCATAACCCACTTC.

The rearrangement uses TRBV2 and TRBJ2-6, with 8 bases identical to TRBD2. Trimming cost V 7 bases and J 8 bases; bases outside gene matches: 7. This CDR3 is built from 14 residues. Germline lookup yields CDR1 SNHLY and CDR2 FYNNEI. CDR3: CASNQLAVTNVLTF. DNA for the CDR3: TGTGCCAGCAACCAACTAGCGGTGACCAACGTCCTGACTTTC. Based on the CDR3 plus reference TRBV2 and TRBJ2-6, the full variable domain is EPEVTQTPSHQVTQMGQEVILRCVPISNHLYFYWYRQILGQKVEFLVSFYNNEISEKSEIFDDQFSVERPDGSNFTLKIRSTKLEDSAMYFCASNQLAVTNVLTFGAGSRLTVL.

This chain uses TRBV6-5 with TRBJ2-3, with D tentatively TRBD1 or TRBD2 (5 bases each). CDR3 length: 15 residues. Trimming stripped 0 bases from V and 6 bases from J, with 13 bases between. CDR1 is MNHEY and CDR2 is SVGAGI in the germline V gene. The CDR3 here is CASSYSGDPGDTQYF. The CDR3 DNA is TGTGCCAGCAGTTACTCGGGGGACCCCGGGGATACGCAGTATTTT.

The CDR3 sequence: CASSLADLNNSPLHF. The CDR3 region has the DNA TGTGCCAGCAGCTTGGCGGACCTCAATAATTCACCCCTCCACTTT. The chain links TRBV5-6 to TRBJ1-6; D is uncertain. CDR1 and CDR2 from the germline V gene are SGHDT and YYEEEE. With 0 bases removed from V and 5 bases from J, the gap between germline ends came to 9 bases. The length of the CDR3 is 15 residues.

This clone was picked up one time. V and J are TRBV15 and TRBJ1-1, with 9 bases matching TRBD1. The CDR3 loop spans 14 amino acids. V lost 6 bases to trimming and J lost 5 bases; unmatched junction nucleotides: 7. Germline values: CDR1 LNHNV, CDR2 YYDKDF (reference sequence). The chain's CDR3 is CATSQTGGLTEAFF. The CDR3 nucleotides read TGTGCCACCAGTCAGACAGGGGGATTGACTGAAGCTTTCTTT.

This clone has a single count. This sequence joins TRBV19 and TRBJ2-7; D tentatively reads TRBD1 or TRBD2 (6 bases each). Trimming removed 5 bases at V and 6 bases at J, with 20 bases between. CDR1 is LNHDA, CDR2 SQIVND, per germline (reference sequence). The CDR3 runs 15 residues. The CDR3 loop reads CASSPLRGEVREQYF. The CDR3 DNA follows: TGTGCCAGTAGTCCGTTGAGGGGGGAAGTGCGCGAGCAGTACTTC.

The CDR3 DNA follows: TGTGCCAGCAGTTTGTTACGGAGGACCTACGAGCAGTACTTC. Amino acids: CASSLLRRTYEQYF. The J gene is TRBJ2-7, the V gene TRBV28; D is perhaps TRBD2 (5 bases). Trimming left V 3 bases short and J 2 bases short, with 11 bases between. Germline V CDR1 and CDR2: MDHEN, SYDVKM. CDR3 length equals 14 residues.

Written as DNA, the CDR3 is TGTGCCAGCAGCTTTTTTGGGGGGGCAGGCTATGGCTACACCTTC. Encoded protein: CASSFFGGAGYGYTF. V gene TRBV5-5 combines with J gene TRBJ1-2, with D maybe TRBD1 (6 bases). V was trimmed by 2 bases and J by 4 bases, leaving 15 bases between them. This CDR3 has 15 amino acids. Germline loops: CDR1 SGHKS, CDR2 YYEKEE (reference sequence).

The chain links TRBV9 to TRBJ2-7, with unresolved D. V shed 0 bases and J shed 3 bases, with 10 bases lying between them. Germline lookup yields CDR1 SGDLS and CDR2 YYNGEE. The length of the CDR3 is 14 residues. The CDR3 is CASSVGSELYEQYF. As DNA, the CDR3 is TGTGCCAGCAGCGTAGGGTCAGAACTCTACGAGCAGTACTTC.